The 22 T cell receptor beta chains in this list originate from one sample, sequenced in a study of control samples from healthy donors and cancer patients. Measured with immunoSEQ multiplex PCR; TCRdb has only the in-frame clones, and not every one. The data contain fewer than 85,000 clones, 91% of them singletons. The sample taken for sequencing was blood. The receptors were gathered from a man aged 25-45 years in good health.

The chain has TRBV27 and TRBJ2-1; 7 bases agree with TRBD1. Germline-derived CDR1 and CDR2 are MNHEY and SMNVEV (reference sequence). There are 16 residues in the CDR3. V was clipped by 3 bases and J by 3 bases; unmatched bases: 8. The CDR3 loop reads CASSFSGQYFYNEQFF. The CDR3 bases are TGTGCCAGCAGTTTTTCGGGACAGTATTTCTACAATGAGCAGTTCTTC.

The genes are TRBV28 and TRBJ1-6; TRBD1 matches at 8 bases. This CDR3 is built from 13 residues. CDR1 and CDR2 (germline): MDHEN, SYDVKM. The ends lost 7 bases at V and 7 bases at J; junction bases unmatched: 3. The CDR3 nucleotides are TGTGCCAGCATCAACAGGGGGAATTCACCCCTCCACTTT. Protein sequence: CASINRGNSPLHF.

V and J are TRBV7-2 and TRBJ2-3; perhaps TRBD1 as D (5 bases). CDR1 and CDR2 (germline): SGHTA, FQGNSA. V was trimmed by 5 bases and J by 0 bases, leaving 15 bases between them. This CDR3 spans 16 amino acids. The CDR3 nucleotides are TGTGCCAGCAGCAAATACAGGAGAGCTAGCACAGATACGCAGTATTTT. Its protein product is CASSKYRRASTDTQYF. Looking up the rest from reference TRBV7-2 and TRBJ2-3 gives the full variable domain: GAGVSQSPSNKVTEKGKDVELRCDPISGHTALYWYRQSLGQGLEFLIYFQGNSAPDKSGLPSDRFSAERTGGSVSTLTIQRTQQEDSAVYLCASSKYRRASTDTQYFGPGTRLTVL.

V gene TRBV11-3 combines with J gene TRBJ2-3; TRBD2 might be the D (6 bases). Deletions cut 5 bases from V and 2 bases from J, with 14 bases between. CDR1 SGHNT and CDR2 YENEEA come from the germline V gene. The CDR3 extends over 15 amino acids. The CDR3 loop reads CASSQTGRPTDTQYF. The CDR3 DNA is TGTGCCAGCAGCCAGACCGGGAGACCCACAGATACGCAGTATTTT.

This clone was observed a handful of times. CDR3 amino acids: CASSLTGGAEKLFF. DNA for the CDR3: TGTGCCAGCTCACTAACAGGGGGCGCGGAAAAACTGTTTTTT. The rearrangement links TRBV18 to TRBJ1-4; 9 nucleotides line up with TRBD1. V was pared by 4 bases and J by 8 bases, with 5 bases of the junction left unmatched. Germline CDR1 reads KGHSH; CDR2 reads LQKENI. The CDR3 runs 14 residues. The entire variable domain, with the rest obtained from reference TRBV18 and TRBJ1-4, is as follows: NAGVMQNPRHLVRRRGQEARLRCSPMKGHSHVYWYRQLPEEGLKFMVYLQKENIIDESGMPKERFSAEFPKEGPSILRIQQVVRGDSAAYFCASSLTGGAEKLFFGSGTQLSVL.

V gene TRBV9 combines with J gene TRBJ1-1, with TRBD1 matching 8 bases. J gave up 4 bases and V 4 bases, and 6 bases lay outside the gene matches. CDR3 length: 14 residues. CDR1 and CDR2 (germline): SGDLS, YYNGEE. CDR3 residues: CASSPSDRATEAFF. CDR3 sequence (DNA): TGTGCCAGCAGCCCTTCGGACAGGGCCACTGAAGCTTTCTTT.

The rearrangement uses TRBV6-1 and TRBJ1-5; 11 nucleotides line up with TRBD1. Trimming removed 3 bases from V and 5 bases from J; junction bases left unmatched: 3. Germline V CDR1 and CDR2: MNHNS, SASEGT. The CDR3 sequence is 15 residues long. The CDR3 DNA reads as TGTGCCAGCAGTGACCCGGGACAGGGGGATCAGCCCCAGCATTTT. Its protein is CASSDPGQGDQPQHF.

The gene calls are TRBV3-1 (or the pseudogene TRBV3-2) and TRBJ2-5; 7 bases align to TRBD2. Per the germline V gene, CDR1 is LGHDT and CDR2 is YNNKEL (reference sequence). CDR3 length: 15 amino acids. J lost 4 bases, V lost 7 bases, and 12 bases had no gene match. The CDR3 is CASTLAGVSGETQYF. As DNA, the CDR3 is TGTGCCAGCACCCTGGCGGGAGTGTCGGGAGAGACCCAGTACTTC.

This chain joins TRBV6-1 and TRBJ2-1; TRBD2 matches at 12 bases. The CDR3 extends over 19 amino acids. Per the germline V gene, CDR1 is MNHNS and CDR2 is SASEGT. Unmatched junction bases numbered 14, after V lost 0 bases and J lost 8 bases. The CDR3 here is CASSEAGLAGGPYHDEQFF. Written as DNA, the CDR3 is TGTGCCAGCAGTGAAGCAGGCCTAGCGGGGGGGCCATACCACGATGAGCAGTTCTTC.

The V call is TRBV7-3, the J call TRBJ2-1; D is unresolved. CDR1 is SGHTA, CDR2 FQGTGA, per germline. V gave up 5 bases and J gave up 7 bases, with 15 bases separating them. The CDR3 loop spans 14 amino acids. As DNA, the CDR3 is TGTGCCAGCAGCCCCCCTGGGCCCATAAATGAGCAGTTCTTC. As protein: CASSPPGPINEQFF.

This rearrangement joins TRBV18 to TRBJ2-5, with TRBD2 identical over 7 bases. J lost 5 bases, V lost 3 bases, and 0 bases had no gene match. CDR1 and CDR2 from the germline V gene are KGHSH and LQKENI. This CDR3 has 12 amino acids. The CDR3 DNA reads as TGTGCCAGCTCACCCGGGGGGGAGACCCAGTACTTC. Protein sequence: CASSPGGETQYF.

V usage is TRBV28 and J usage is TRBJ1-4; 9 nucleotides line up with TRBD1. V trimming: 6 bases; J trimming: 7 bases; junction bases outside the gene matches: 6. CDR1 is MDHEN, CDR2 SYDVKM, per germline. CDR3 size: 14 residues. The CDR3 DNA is TGTGCCAGCAGACCGGGACAGGGTTCTGAAAAACTGTTTTTT. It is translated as CASRPGQGSEKLFF.

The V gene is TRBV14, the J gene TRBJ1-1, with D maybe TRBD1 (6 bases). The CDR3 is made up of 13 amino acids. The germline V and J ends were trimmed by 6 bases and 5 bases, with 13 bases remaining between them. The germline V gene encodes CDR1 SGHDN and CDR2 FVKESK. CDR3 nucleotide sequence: TGTGCCAGCAGACCAAGAACAGGGACTGAAGCTTTCTTT. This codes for CASRPRTGTEAFF.

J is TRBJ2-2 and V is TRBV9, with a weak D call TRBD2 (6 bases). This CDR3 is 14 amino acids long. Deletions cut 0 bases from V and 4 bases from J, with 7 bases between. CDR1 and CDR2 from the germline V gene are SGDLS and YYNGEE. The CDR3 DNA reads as TGTGCCAGCAGCGTAGGCGGGACCACCGGGGAGCTGTTTTTT. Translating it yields CASSVGGTTGELFF.

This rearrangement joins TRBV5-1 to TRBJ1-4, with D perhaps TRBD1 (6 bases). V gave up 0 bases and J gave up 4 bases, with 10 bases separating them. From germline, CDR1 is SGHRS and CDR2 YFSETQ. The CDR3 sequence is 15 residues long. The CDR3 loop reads CASSLVQGRNEKLFF. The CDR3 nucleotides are TGCGCCAGCAGCTTGGTACAGGGCCGTAATGAAAAACTGTTTTTT. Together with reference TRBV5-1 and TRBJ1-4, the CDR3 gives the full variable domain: KAGVTQTPRYLIKTRGQQVTLSCSPISGHRSVSWYQQTPGQGLQFLFEYFSETQRNKGNFPGRFSGRQFSNSRSEMNVSTLELGDSALYLCASSLVQGRNEKLFFGSGTQLSVL.

This CDR3 reads CASSQEAAGLAANYEQYF. Here the CDR3 DNA reads TGTGCCAGCAGCCAAGAGGCAGCGGGACTAGCGGCCAACTACGAGCAGTACTTC. The chain links TRBV14 to TRBJ2-7; TRBD2 aligns across 11 bases. CDR1 SGHDN and CDR2 FVKESK come from the germline V gene. This CDR3 region has 18 residues. Trimming at V came to 0 bases and at J to 3 bases, leaving 10 bases not matched to a gene. Full variable domain (outside the CDR3, taken from reference TRBV14 and TRBJ2-7): EAGVTQFPSHSVIEKGQTVTLRCDPISGHDNLYWYRRVMGKEIKFLLHFVKESKQDESGMPNNRFLAERTGGTYSTLKVQPAELEDSGVYFCASSQEAAGLAANYEQYFGPGTRLTVT.

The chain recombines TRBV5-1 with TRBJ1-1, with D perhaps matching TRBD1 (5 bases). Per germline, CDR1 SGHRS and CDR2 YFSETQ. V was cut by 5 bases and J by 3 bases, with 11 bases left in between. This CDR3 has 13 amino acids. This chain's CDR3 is CASRAGQDTEAFF. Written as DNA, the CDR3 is TGCGCCAGCAGAGCGGGGCAGGACACTGAAGCTTTCTTT.

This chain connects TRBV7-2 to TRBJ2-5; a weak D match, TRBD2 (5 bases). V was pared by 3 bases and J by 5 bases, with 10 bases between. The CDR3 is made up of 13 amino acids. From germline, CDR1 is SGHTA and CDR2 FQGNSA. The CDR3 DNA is TGTGCCAGCAGCTTCGGTGGCGGGGAGACCCAGTACTTC. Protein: CASSFGGGETQYF.

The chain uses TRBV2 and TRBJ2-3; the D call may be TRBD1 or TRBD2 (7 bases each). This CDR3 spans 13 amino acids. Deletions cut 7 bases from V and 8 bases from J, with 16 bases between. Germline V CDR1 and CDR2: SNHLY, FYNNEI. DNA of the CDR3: TGTGCCAGCATCTCAGGGGGGAGGGCTACGCAGTATTTT. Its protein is CASISGGRATQYF.

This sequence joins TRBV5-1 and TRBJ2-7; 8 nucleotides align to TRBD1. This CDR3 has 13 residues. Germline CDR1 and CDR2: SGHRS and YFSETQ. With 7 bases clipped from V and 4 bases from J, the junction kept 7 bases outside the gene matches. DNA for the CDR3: TGCGCCAGCGCGGACCAGGGGGCATACGAGCAGTACTTC. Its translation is CASADQGAYEQYF.

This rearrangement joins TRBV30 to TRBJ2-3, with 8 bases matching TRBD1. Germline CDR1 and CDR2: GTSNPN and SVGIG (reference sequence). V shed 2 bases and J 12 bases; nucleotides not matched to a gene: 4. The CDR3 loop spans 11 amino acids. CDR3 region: CAWSLGQGQYF. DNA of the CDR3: TGTGCCTGGAGTCTCGGACAGGGACAGTATTTT.

CDR3: CASSPQALAGSYEQYF. CDR3 DNA: TGCGCCAGCAGCCCTCAGGCCCTAGCGGGTTCCTACGAGCAGTACTTC. The chain links TRBV4-1 to TRBJ2-7; 8 bases fit TRBD2. The germline V gene has CDR1 MGHRA and CDR2 YSYEKL. There are 16 residues in the CDR3. The V segment lost 4 bases and the J segment 1 base; nucleotides outside the gene matches: 9.